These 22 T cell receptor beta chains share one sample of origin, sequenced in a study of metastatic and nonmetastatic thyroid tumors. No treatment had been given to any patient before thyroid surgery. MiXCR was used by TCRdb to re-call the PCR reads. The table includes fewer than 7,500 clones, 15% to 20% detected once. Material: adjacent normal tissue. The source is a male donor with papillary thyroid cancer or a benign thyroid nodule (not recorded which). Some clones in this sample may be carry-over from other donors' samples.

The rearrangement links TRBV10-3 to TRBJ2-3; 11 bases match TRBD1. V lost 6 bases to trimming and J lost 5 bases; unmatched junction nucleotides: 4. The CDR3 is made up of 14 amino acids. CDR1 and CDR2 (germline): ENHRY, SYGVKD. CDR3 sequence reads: CAIRDRGQGDTQYF. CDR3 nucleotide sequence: TGTGCCATCAGGGACAGGGGGCAGGGAGATACGCAGTATTTT.

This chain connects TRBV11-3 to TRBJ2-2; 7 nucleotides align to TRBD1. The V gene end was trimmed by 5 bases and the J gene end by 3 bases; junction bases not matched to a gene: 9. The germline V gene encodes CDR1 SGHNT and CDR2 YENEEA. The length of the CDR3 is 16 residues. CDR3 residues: CASSPRQGLDTGELFF. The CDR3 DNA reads TGTGCCAGCAGCCCCAGACAGGGTTTAGACACCGGGGAGCTGTTTTTT.

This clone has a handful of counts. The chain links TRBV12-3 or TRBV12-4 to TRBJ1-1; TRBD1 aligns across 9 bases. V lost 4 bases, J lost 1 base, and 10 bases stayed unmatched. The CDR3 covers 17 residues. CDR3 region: CASSSYTGGPSNTEAFF. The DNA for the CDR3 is TGTGCCAGCAGTTCTTATACAGGGGGCCCATCGAACACTGAAGCTTTCTTT.

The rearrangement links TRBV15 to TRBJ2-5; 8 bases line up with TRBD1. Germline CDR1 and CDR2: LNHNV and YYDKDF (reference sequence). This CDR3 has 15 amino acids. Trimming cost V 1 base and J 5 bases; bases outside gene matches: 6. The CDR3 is CATSRGDRWRETQYF. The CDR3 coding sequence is TGTGCCACCAGCAGAGGGGACAGGTGGCGGGAGACCCAGTACTTC.

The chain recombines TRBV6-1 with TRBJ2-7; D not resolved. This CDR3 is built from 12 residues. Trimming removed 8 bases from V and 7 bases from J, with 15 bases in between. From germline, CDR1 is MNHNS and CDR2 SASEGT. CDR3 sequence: CASRVMGLEQYF. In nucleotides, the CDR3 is TGTGCCAGCCGGGTGATGGGTTTGGAGCAGTACTTC.

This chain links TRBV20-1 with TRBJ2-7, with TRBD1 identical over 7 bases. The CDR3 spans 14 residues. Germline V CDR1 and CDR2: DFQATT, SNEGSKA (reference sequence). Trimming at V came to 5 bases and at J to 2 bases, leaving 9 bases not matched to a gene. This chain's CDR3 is CSAWDRHRPYEQYF. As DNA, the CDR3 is TGCAGTGCTTGGGACAGACACCGACCCTACGAGCAGTACTTC.

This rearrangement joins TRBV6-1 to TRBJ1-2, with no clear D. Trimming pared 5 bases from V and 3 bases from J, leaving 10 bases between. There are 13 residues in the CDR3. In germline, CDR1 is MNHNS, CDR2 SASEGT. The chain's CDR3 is CASSLTYYYGYTF. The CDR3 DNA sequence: TGTGCCAGCAGTTTGACGTACTACTATGGCTACACCTTC.

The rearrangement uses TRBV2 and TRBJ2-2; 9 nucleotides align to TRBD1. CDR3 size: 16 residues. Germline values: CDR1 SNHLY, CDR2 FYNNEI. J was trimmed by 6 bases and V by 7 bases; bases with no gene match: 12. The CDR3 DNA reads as TGTGCCAGCAACGACGGGGACAGGGCCGGGGCCGGGGAGCTGTTTTTT. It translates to CASNDGDRAGAGELFF.

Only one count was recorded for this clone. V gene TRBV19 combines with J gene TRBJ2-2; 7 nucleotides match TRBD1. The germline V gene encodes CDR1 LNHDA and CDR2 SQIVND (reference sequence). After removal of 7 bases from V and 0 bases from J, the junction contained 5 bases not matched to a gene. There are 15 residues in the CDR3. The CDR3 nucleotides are TGTGCCAGTAATCTGGGACAGTCGAACACCGGGGAGCTGTTTTTT. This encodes CASNLGQSNTGELFF.

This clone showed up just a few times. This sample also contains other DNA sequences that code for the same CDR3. The CDR3 sequence is CASIRDREGNTEAFF. CDR3 in DNA: TGTGCCAGCATAAGAGATAGGGAAGGAAACACTGAAGCTTTCTTT. The rearrangement uses TRBV6-1 and TRBJ1-1, with D unclear. This CDR3 has 15 amino acids. V was pared by 7 bases and J by 2 bases, with 17 bases between. Germline V gene data show CDR1 as MNHNS and CDR2 as SASEGT.

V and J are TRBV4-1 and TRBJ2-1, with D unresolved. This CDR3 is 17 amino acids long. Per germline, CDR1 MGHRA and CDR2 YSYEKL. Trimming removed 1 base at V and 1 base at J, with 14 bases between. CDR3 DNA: TGCGCCAGCAGCCAAGTTTTTCTTCAGAGGTCCTACAATGAGCAGTTCTTC. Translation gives CASSQVFLQRSYNEQFF.

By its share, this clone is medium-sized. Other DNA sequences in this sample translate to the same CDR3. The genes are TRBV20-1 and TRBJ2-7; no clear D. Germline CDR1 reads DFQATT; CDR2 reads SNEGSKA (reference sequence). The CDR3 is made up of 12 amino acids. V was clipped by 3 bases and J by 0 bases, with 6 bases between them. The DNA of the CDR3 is TGCAGTGCTAGGTACGTCTCCTACGAGCAGTACTTC. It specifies CSARYVSYEQYF.

DNA of the CDR3: TGCGCCAGCAGCGCAAACGTCGAGAACACTGAAGCTTTCTTT. Amino acids: CASSANVENTEAFF. The gene calls are TRBV5-1 and TRBJ1-1, with D unclear. The germline V gene encodes CDR1 SGHRS and CDR2 YFSETQ. The CDR3 runs to 14 residues. V lost 4 bases and J 1 base, leaving 11 bases between the germline ends.

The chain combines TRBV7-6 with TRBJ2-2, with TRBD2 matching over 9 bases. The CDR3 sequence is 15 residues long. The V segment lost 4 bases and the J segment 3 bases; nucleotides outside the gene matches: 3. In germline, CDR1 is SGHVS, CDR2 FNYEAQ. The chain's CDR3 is CASSSLAGDTGELFF. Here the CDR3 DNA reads TGTGCCAGCAGCTCCTTAGCGGGAGACACCGGGGAGCTGTTTTTT.

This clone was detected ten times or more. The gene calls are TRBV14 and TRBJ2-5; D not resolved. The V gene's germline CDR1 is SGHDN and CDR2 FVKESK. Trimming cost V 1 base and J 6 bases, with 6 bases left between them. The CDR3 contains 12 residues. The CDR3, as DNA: TGTGCCAGCAGCCAAGTAGGGCAGACCCAGTACTTC. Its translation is CASSQVGQTQYF.

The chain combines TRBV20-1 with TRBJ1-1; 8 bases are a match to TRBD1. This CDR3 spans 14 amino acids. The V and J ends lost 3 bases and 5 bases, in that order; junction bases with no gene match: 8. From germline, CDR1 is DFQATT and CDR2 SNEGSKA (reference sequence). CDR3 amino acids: CSARSDTGGTEAFF. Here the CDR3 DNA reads TGCAGTGCTAGGTCGGACACAGGGGGAACTGAAGCTTTCTTT.

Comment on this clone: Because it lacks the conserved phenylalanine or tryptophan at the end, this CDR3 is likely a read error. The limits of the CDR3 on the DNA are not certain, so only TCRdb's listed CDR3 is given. This chain's CDR3 is CASSYRRDTSY. The J gene is TRBJ1-6, the V gene TRBV11-3; the table assigns TRBD1, which was not confirmed against the DNA. Germline CDR1 and CDR2: SGHNT and YENEEA. The CDR3 totals 11 residues, both ends included.

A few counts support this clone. In DNA form, the CDR3 reads TGTGCCAGCAGTGTAATCGGGGCCGGAGGCAATCAGCCCCAGCATTTT. It yields the protein CASSVIGAGGNQPQHF. J is TRBJ1-5 and V is TRBV6-1; D is possibly TRBD1 (5 bases). The CDR3 runs 16 residues. Germline CDR1 is MNHNS and CDR2 is SASEGT. V was trimmed by 4 bases and J by 2 bases, leaving 15 bases between them.

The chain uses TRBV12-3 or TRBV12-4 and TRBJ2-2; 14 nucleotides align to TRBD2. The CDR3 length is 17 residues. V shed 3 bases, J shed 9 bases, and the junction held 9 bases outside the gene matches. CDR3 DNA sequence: TGTGCCAGCAGTTTCCAGGGACTAGCGGGAGCTGGTAGGGAGCTGTTTTTT. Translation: CASSFQGLAGAGRELFF.

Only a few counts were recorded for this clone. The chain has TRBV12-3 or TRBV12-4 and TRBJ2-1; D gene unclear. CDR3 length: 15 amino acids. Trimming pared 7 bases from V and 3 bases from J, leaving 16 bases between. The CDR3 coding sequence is TGTGCCAGCATATCGGACCGCTTAATCTACAATGAGCAGTTCTTC. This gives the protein CASISDRLIYNEQFF.

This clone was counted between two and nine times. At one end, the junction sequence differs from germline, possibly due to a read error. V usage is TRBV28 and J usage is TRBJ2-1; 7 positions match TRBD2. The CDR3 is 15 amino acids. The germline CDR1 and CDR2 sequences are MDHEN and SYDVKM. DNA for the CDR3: TGTACCAGCAGACCTAGCGGCAGCTTCTACAATGATCAGTTCTTC. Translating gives CTSRPSGSFYNDQFF. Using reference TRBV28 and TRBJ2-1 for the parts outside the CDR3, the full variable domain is DVKVTQSSRYLVKRTGEKVFLECVQDMDHENMFWYRQDPGLGLRLIYFSYDVKMKEKGDIPEGYSVSREKKERFSLILESASTNQTSMYLCTSRPSGSFYNDQFFGPGTRLTVL.

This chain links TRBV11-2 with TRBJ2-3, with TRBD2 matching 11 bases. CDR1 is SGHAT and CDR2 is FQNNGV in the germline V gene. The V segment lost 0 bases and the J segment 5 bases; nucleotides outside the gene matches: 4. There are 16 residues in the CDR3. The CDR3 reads CASSLDSGGAGDTQYF. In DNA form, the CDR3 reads TGTGCCAGCAGCTTAGATAGCGGGGGGGCAGGAGATACGCAGTATTTT.